The following is a TCR beta chain sequence with its context. The sample belongs to a study of identical twins. MiXCR was run by TCRdb on the 5' RACE reads, yielding one entry per CDR3 protein. The sample shows fewer than 500,000 distinct CDR3 sequences, roughly an eighth of them seen only once. The CDR3 totals 16 residues. Trimming stripped 3 bases from V and 0 bases from J, with 13 bases between. These data also formed part of another study, on yellow fever vaccine responses in identical twins.

V usage is TRBV12-3 or TRBV12-4 and J usage is TRBJ2-3; no clear D. Sequenced: CD4+ T cells sorted from blood. This sequence was found in a woman under 30 in good health. As DNA, the CDR3 is TGTGCCAGCAGTTTGTTGGGCCGTACCAGCACAGATACGCAGTATTTT. The encoded protein is CASSLLGRTSTDTQYF.